This T cell receptor (beta chain) was observed in a study of cytomegalovirus exposure and HLA in healthy donors. This clone was seen just once. The junction does not match germline at one end; this may be a read error. The study ran its PCR with 60 Vbeta and 13 Jbeta primers. Assay: immunoSEQ multiplex PCR; the TCRdb copy retains only in-frame clones and omits some. The table lists about 68,000 clones, 75% to 90% of them singletons. The CDR3 consists of 14 residues. Germline CDR1 reads SEHNR; CDR2 reads FQNEAQ (reference sequence). Sequenced: PBMCs. The receptor's source is a human donor in good health. The genes are TRBV7-9 and TRBJ1-4; no definite D call. The CDR3 DNA is TGTTCCAGCAGCCCCCCGGCCGGCGGTGAAAAACTGTTTTTT. Its protein is CSSSPPAGGEKLFF. The variable domain in full, completed from reference TRBV7-9 and TRBJ1-4, reads DTGVSQNPRHKITKRGQNVTFRCDPISEHNRLYWYRQTLGQGPEFLTYFQNEAQLEKSRLLSDRFSAERPKGSFSTLEIQRTEQGDSAMYLCSSSPPAGGEKLFFGSGTQLSVL.